These 22 T cell receptor beta chains share one sample of origin, sequenced in a study of T cells expressing NK-cell markers. Using the 5' RACE reads, TCRdb records one entry per CDR3 protein without DNA. The sample features around 380,000 distinct CDR3 sequences, with 9.5% to 12% in its top ten. Sequenced material: blood T cells: a sorted CD56 or NKG2C T cell subset, CD4+ or CD8+ T cells, or bulk PBMC T cells (not recorded which). These receptors came from a woman in her forties or fifties in good health.

The chain links TRBV10-2 to TRBJ2-1; the D call of TRBD1 rests on TCRdb alone, since no DNA is present to check it. CDR1 WSHSY and CDR2 SAAADI come from the germline V gene. This CDR3 contains 13 residues. This CDR3 reads CASSEQVRNEQFF.

The CDR3 protein is CSAVTGGSADTQYF. The chain links TRBV20-1 to TRBJ2-3; as DNA is missing, the TRBD1 call by TCRdb cannot be tested. CDR1 is DFQATT, CDR2 SNEGSKA, per germline (reference sequence). The CDR3 length is 14 residues.

V gene TRBV6-1 combines with J gene TRBJ2-1; the D call from TCRdb, TRBD1, cannot be confirmed without DNA. Germline CDR1 MNHNS, CDR2 SASEGT. The CDR3 is 16 residues long. CDR3 sequence: CASSEARAGFYNEQFF.

This sequence joins TRBV27 and TRBJ1-4; TCRdb's D gene call, TRBD1, goes unchecked for lack of DNA. The CDR3 loop spans 15 amino acids. CDR1 and CDR2 (germline): MNHEY, SMNVEV (reference sequence). CDR3 amino acids: CASSLLGQGLEKLFF.

This rearrangement joins TRBV29-1 to TRBJ2-2; TCRdb gives TRBD2 as the D gene, but with no DNA this cannot be confirmed. Per germline, CDR1 SQVTM and CDR2 ANQGSEA. There are 19 residues in the CDR3. CDR3 region: CSVVVLGLAGGRGTGELFF.

J is TRBJ2-2 and V is TRBV7-6; TCRdb indicates TRBD2, and absent DNA this call remains unverified. The length of the CDR3 is 21 residues. In germline, CDR1 is SGHVS, CDR2 FNYEAQ. The CDR3 loop is CASRPGGGTSGRALGAGELFF.

The chain employs TRBV20-1 and TRBJ2-6; checking the TCRdb D call of TRBD1 is not possible without DNA. Germline assignment: CDR1 DFQATT and CDR2 SNEGSKA (reference sequence). This CDR3 comprises 16 residues. The CDR3 is CSARNTGSSGANVLTF.

The chain joins TRBV20-1 to TRBJ2-7; lacking DNA, the TRBD2 call made by TCRdb goes unchecked. The CDR3 has 13 amino acids. Germline V lookup: CDR1 DFQATT, CDR2 SNEGSKA (reference sequence). The CDR3 loop reads CSAISGSRYEQYF.

The chain is built from TRBV6-5 and TRBJ2-2; TCRdb selects TRBD2, and the lack of DNA leaves this call unchecked. Germline V gives CDR1 MNHEY, CDR2 SVGAGI. The CDR3 sequence is 16 residues long. The CDR3 is CASRARAGGVGGELFF.

V gene TRBV5-1 combines with J gene TRBJ1-1; TCRdb designates TRBD1, a call that cannot be tested without DNA. The germline gives CDR1 SGHRS, CDR2 YFSETQ. This CDR3 comprises 13 residues. This chain's CDR3 is CASSKGLNTEAFF. The entire variable domain, with the rest obtained from reference TRBV5-1 and TRBJ1-1, is as follows: KAGVTQTPRYLIKTRGQQVTLSCSPISGHRSVSWYQQTPGQGLQFLFEYFSETQRNKGNFPGRFSGRQFSNSRSEMNVSTLELGDSALYLCASSKGLNTEAFFGQGTRLTVV.

The chain is built from TRBV15 and TRBJ2-3. The CDR3 length is 13 residues. Germline values: CDR1 LNHNV, CDR2 YYDKDF (reference sequence). This chain's CDR3 is CATSQIISDTQYF.

The gene calls are TRBV14 and TRBJ2-5; TCRdb picks TRBD1, but there is no DNA to check that call. Germline V lookup: CDR1 SGHDN, CDR2 FVKESK. The CDR3 runs to 14 residues. CDR3: CASSRNRVEETQYF.

The genes are TRBV7-2 and TRBJ2-1; TCRdb calls TRBD1, which cannot be checked without DNA. This CDR3 has 17 amino acids. From germline, CDR1 is SGHTA and CDR2 FQGNSA. The chain's CDR3 is CASTPVAGTGAFDEQFF. Together with reference TRBV7-2 and TRBJ2-1, the CDR3 gives the full variable domain: GAGVSQSPSNKVTEKGKDVELRCDPISGHTALYWYRQSLGQGLEFLIYFQGNSAPDKSGLPSDRFSAERTGGSVSTLTIQRTQQEDSAVYLCASTPVAGTGAFDEQFFGPGTRLTVL.

The V gene is TRBV6-5, the J gene TRBJ2-7; the D gene TCRdb calls, TRBD1, cannot be checked with no DNA. The CDR3 has 13 residues. Germline CDR1 MNHEY, CDR2 SVGAGI. The CDR3 sequence: CATRQGLLSEQYF.

V is TRBV7-2 and J is TRBJ2-7; TCRdb picks TRBD2, but there is no DNA to check that call. CDR3 length equals 14 residues. Looked up from germline, CDR1 is SGHTA and CDR2 is FQGNSA. The CDR3 here is CASSLVALLYEQYF.

The gene calls are TRBV5-5 and TRBJ2-2; the TCRdb D gene call, TRBD2, has no DNA to confirm it. The CDR3 covers 15 residues. Germline V lookup: CDR1 SGHKS, CDR2 YYEKEE (reference sequence). The CDR3 loop is CASSFLAGEAGELFF.

This chain joins TRBV12-3 or TRBV12-4 and TRBJ2-5; TCRdb returns TRBD2, unconfirmable since there is no DNA. The CDR3 has 17 amino acids. CDR3 loop: CASRDGLADDQKETQYF.

This chain links TRBV11-2 with TRBJ2-5; TCRdb reports TRBD1, a call that lacks DNA to check it against. The length of the CDR3 is 17 residues. CDR1 is SGHAT, CDR2 FQNNGV, per germline. CDR3 loop: CASSLRGQARGMETQYF. Drawing the rest from reference TRBV11-2 and TRBJ2-5, the complete variable domain is EAGVAQSPRYKIIEKRQSVAFWCNPISGHATLYWYQQILGQGPKLLIQFQNNGVVDDSQLPKDRFSAERLKGVDSTLKIQPAKLEDSAVYLCASSLRGQARGMETQYFGPGTRLLVL.

The chain uses TRBV29-1 and TRBJ1-2; TCRdb's assignment of TRBD1 cannot be checked, as there is no DNA. CDR1 and CDR2 from the germline V gene are SQVTM and ANQGSEA. This CDR3 region has 12 residues. The CDR3 loop is CSVQQGNYGYTF.

The V gene is TRBV13, the J gene TRBJ2-3; with no DNA, the TCRdb D assignment of TRBD2 cannot be verified. The CDR3 has 16 amino acids. Germline values: CDR1 PRHDT, CDR2 FYEKMQ (reference sequence). CDR3 loop: CASSFSRGGSTDTQYF.

V is TRBV10-3 and J is TRBJ1-5; TCRdb gives TRBD1 as the D gene, but with no DNA this cannot be confirmed. Germline V CDR1 and CDR2: ENHRY, SYGVKD. The CDR3 runs 15 residues. CDR3 amino acids: CAISERRELSQPQHF.

The chain is built from TRBV12-3 or TRBV12-4 and TRBJ2-3; TCRdb's assignment of TRBD1 cannot be checked, as there is no DNA. CDR3 length equals 13 residues. This chain's CDR3 is CASSSQTGFGQYF.